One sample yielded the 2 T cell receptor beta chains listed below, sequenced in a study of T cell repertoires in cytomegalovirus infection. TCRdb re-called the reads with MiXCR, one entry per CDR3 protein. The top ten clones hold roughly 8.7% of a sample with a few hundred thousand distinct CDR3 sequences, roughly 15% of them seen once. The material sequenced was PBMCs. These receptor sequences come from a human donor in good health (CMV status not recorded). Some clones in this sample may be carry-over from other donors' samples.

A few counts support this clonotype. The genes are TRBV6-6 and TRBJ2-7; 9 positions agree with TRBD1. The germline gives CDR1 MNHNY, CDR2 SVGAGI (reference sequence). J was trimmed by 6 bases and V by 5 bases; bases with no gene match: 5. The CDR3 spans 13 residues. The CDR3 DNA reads TGTGCCAGCAGTAACACAGGGGGCTCCGAGCAGTACTTC. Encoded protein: CASSNTGGSEQYF.

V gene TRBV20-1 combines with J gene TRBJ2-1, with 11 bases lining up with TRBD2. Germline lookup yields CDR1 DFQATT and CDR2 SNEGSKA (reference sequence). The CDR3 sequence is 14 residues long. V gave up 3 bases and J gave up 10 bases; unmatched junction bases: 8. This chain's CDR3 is CSASTSGRSREQFF. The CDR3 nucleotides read TGCAGTGCTAGCACTAGCGGGAGATCCAGAGAGCAGTTCTTC.